Shown below are 23 T cell receptor beta chains from a single sample sequenced in a study of graft-versus-host responses after intestinal transplantation. Using immunoSEQ multiplex PCR, the repertoire was profiled, and TCRdb retains in-frame clones only, with some absent. The sample shows roughly 120,000 clones, around 95% of them seen only once. No antigen has been identified for these receptors. The sequencing here drew on unstimulated CD8+ T cells sorted from spleen or lymph node cells, taken before intestinal transplant. Source of these receptors: a human donor who received an intestinal transplant.

The CDR3 nucleotides read TGTGCCAGCAGTTACTCGAGAGATCGCAATCAGCCCCAGCATTTT. Amino acids: CASSYSRDRNQPQHF. The V gene is TRBV6-6, the J gene TRBJ1-5; D unresolved. CDR3 length: 15 residues. The germline V gene has CDR1 MNHNY and CDR2 SVGAGI (reference sequence). Between the trimmed V and J ends, which lost 0 bases and 2 bases, there was a span of 8 bases.

The chain links TRBV28 to TRBJ2-7; TRBD1 or TRBD2 may be the D gene (6 bases each). The CDR3 has 15 amino acids. V was clipped by 9 bases and J by 2 bases, with 20 bases between them. Germline lookup yields CDR1 MDHEN and CDR2 SYDVKM. The CDR3 DNA follows: TGTGCCAGTGAGGGAATTACCCGGGGGCCCTACGAGCAGTACTTC. This translates into CASEGITRGPYEQYF.

This clone was seen just once. This chain links TRBV7-9 with TRBJ2-2; possibly TRBD2 for D (5 bases). V was trimmed by 8 bases and J by 0 bases, leaving 13 bases between them. CDR1 and CDR2 (germline): SEHNR, FQNEAQ (reference sequence). This CDR3 has 15 amino acids. In nucleotides, the CDR3 is TGTGCCAGCGGGGAGTGGGTTTCGAACACCGGGGAGCTGTTTTTT. Translated: CASGEWVSNTGELFF.

The CDR3 DNA follows: TGTGCCAGCAGTTCATCGGGACAGAACACCGGGGAGCTGTTTTTT. It codes for CASSSSGQNTGELFF. This sequence joins TRBV27 and TRBJ2-2; tentative D call: TRBD1 (6 bases). Per germline, CDR1 MNHEY and CDR2 SMNVEV (reference sequence). V lost 4 bases and J lost 1, with 10 bases in between. The CDR3 loop spans 15 amino acids.

The chain links TRBV29-1 to TRBJ2-1; 7 positions agree with TRBD2. Germline CDR1 is SQVTM and CDR2 is ANQGSEA. The CDR3 has 12 amino acids. The CDR3 region is CGSKGRANEQFF. CDR3 coding DNA: TGCGGGAGTAAGGGGAGGGCCAATGAGCAGTTCTTC.

The chain combines TRBV10-3 with TRBJ2-1; D call uncertain. The V and J ends lost 2 bases and 4 bases respectively, with 12 bases between them. The V gene's germline CDR1 is ENHRY and CDR2 SYGVKD. CDR3 length equals 15 residues. The CDR3 reads CAISEVTVEYNEQFF. The CDR3 DNA sequence: TGTGCCATCAGTGAGGTGACGGTCGAATACAATGAGCAGTTCTTC.

V is TRBV7-9 and J is TRBJ2-1; possible D gene TRBD2, 5 bases. The V and J ends lost 5 bases and 5 bases respectively, with 16 bases between them. The germline V gene has CDR1 SEHNR and CDR2 FQNEAQ (reference sequence). The CDR3 is made up of 15 amino acids. The CDR3 DNA reads as TGTGCCAGCAGCGACAAAGAGGGTACAAACAATGAGCAGTTCTTC. Protein: CASSDKEGTNNEQFF.

V is TRBV7-9 and J is TRBJ2-1; 10 positions match TRBD2. Germline assignment: CDR1 SEHNR and CDR2 FQNEAQ (reference sequence). This CDR3 has 15 amino acids. The ends lost 2 bases at V and 7 bases at J; junction bases unmatched: 5. CDR3: CASSLLAGVSNEQFF. The CDR3, as DNA: TGTGCCAGCAGCTTACTAGCGGGAGTTTCTAATGAGCAGTTCTTC. Together with reference TRBV7-9 and TRBJ2-1, the CDR3 gives the full variable domain: DTGVSQNPRHKITKRGQNVTFRCDPISEHNRLYWYRQTLGQGPEFLTYFQNEAQLEKSRLLSDRFSAERPKGSFSTLEIQRTEQGDSAMYLCASSLLAGVSNEQFFGPGTRLTVL.

The chain joins TRBV18 to TRBJ2-3; 8 bases are shared with TRBD2. CDR3 length: 15 residues. Trimming took 4 bases from V and 0 from J; bases not matched to a gene: 3. CDR1 is KGHSH and CDR2 is LQKENI in the germline V gene. CDR3 nucleotides: TGTGCCAGCTCACAGACTAGCGCGAGCACAGATACGCAGTATTTT. Encoded protein: CASSQTSASTDTQYF. The complete variable domain, with remaining parts taken from reference TRBV18 and TRBJ2-3, reads NAGVMQNPRHLVRRRGQEARLRCSPMKGHSHVYWYRQLPEEGLKFMVYLQKENIIDESGMPKERFSAEFPKEGPSILRIQQVVRGDSAAYFCASSQTSASTDTQYFGPGTRLTVL.

V usage is TRBV30 and J usage is TRBJ2-1; D is unresolved. The CDR3 totals 12 residues. V shed 0 bases and J shed 4 bases, with 4 bases lying between them. Germline loops: CDR1 GTSNPN, CDR2 SVGIG (reference sequence). This CDR3 reads CAWSVLYNEQFF. CDR3 nucleotides: TGTGCCTGGAGTGTCCTTTACAATGAGCAGTTCTTC.

The V and J genes are TRBV23-1 and TRBJ2-7, with no clear D. TRBV23-1 is an ORF, and what it does is uncertain. Trimming stripped 0 bases from V and 12 bases from J, with 18 bases between. CDR3 length equals 14 residues. Here the CDR3 reads CASSQSNESARRYF. CDR3 nucleotide sequence: TGCGCCAGCAGTCAATCGAACGAGAGCGCCCGCCGGTACTTC.

The J gene is TRBJ2-5, the V gene TRBV5-8; 11 positions agree with TRBD1. Germline loops: CDR1 SGHTS, CDR2 YDEGEE. Trimming cost V 4 bases and J 5 bases; bases outside gene matches: 7. The CDR3 sequence is 15 residues long. The CDR3, as DNA: TGTGCCAGCAGCCTGGGACAGGGGGTAGGGGAGACCCAGTACTTC. It is translated as CASSLGQGVGETQYF. Full variable domain (remainder filled in from reference TRBV5-8 and TRBJ2-5): EAGVTQSPTHLIKTRGQQATLRCSPISGHTSVYWYQQALGLGLQFLLWYDEGEERNRGNFPPRFSGRQFPNYSSELNVNALELEDSALYLCASSLGQGVGETQYFGPGTRLLVL.

The V call is TRBV5-6, the J call TRBJ1-1, with unresolved D. CDR1 and CDR2 from the germline V gene are SGHDT and YYEEEE. This CDR3 is 12 amino acids long. V dropped 2 bases and J dropped 6 bases, with 8 bases sitting between them. The CDR3 sequence is CASSLTLSEAFF. The CDR3 coding sequence is TGTGCCAGCAGCTTAACACTTTCTGAAGCTTTCTTT.

The chain recombines TRBV27 with TRBJ2-7, with D maybe TRBD2 (5 bases). With 6 bases removed from V and 5 bases from J, the gap between germline ends came to 17 bases. The V gene's germline CDR1 is MNHEY and CDR2 SMNVEV (reference sequence). This CDR3 is 14 amino acids long. The CDR3 bases are TGTGCCAGCAGCCGTACGGGATCCGGGCACGAGCAGTACTTC. Its protein product is CASSRTGSGHEQYF.

On this clone itself: This CDR3 is also generated by other DNA sequences in the sample. This chain connects TRBV27 to TRBJ2-7; no firm D call. CDR1 is MNHEY, CDR2 SMNVEV, per germline (reference sequence). This CDR3 has 14 residues. The ends were cut back, 2 bases at V and 0 bases at J, with 8 bases in the middle. The CDR3 region has the DNA TGTGCCAGCAGTTTAGGTCTTAGCTCCTACGAGCAGTACTTC. It encodes CASSLGLSSYEQYF.

The chain is built from TRBV6-6 and TRBJ2-7; D gene ambiguous. Germline values: CDR1 MNHNY, CDR2 SVGAGI (reference sequence). This CDR3 is built from 15 residues. V was cut by 0 bases and J by 2 bases, with 11 bases left in between. The CDR3, as DNA: TGTGCCAGCAGTTACTCGGGCGAAGCAGCCTACGAGCAGTACTTC. Residues: CASSYSGEAAYEQYF.

V and J are TRBV7-3 and TRBJ2-7; D is undetermined. With 5 bases removed from V and 2 bases from J, the gap between germline ends came to 16 bases. Germline lookup yields CDR1 SGHTA and CDR2 FQGTGA. The CDR3 is 15 amino acids. CDR3 bases: TGTGCCAGCAGCCTAGAAACGGGTGTGCCCTACGAGCAGTACTTC. This encodes CASSLETGVPYEQYF.

The V gene is TRBV13, the J gene TRBJ1-2; TRBD1 might be the D (6 bases). The V end was cut by 9 bases, the J end by 4 bases, with 12 bases between. The CDR3 has 12 amino acids. Germline CDR1 PRHDT, CDR2 FYEKMQ (reference sequence). CDR3 nucleotide sequence: TGTGCCAGTAGGGGGAGCCTCTATGGCTACACCTTC. It is translated as CASRGSLYGYTF. The full variable domain, rest sourced from reference TRBV13 and TRBJ1-2, is AAGVIQSPRHLIKEKRETATLKCYPIPRHDTVYWYQQGPGQDPQFLISFYEKMQSDKGSIPDRFSAQQFSDYHSELNMSSLELGDSALYFCASRGSLYGYTFGSGTRLTVV.

Worth noting for this clone: Other nucleotide sequences from this sample produce the same CDR3. The chain carries TRBV9 and TRBJ1-1; no definite D call. The CDR3 consists of 17 residues. Germline V CDR1 and CDR2: SGDLS, YYNGEE. Between the trimmed V and J ends, which lost 4 bases and 5 bases, there was a span of 24 bases. The CDR3 DNA reads as TGTGCCAGCAGCTCCGAACCTGGGTGGGGAGAAGGAACTGAAGCTTTCTTT. The encoded protein is CASSSEPGWGEGTEAFF. Full variable domain (missing parts from reference TRBV9 and TRBJ1-1): DSGVTQTPKHLITATGQRVTLRCSPRSGDLSVYWYQQSLDQGLQFLIQYYNGEERAKGNILERFSAQQFPDLHSELNLSSLELGDSALYFCASSSEPGWGEGTEAFFGQGTRLTVV.

This chain connects TRBV5-6 to TRBJ1-2; a possible D gene is TRBD1 (5 bases). The CDR3 has 14 amino acids. Germline V gives CDR1 SGHDT, CDR2 YYEEEE. The V and J ends lost 2 bases and 5 bases respectively, with 13 bases between them. The chain's CDR3 is CASSFDSLGYGYTF. CDR3 bases: TGTGCCAGCAGCTTTGACAGCCTCGGGTATGGCTACACCTTC.

The chain carries TRBV7-9 and TRBJ1-2, with D perhaps TRBD1 (6 bases). Deletions cut 5 bases from V and 13 bases from J, with 17 bases between. The germline V gene has CDR1 SEHNR and CDR2 FQNEAQ (reference sequence). The length of the CDR3 is 12 residues. The CDR3 reads CASSPGGQRLTF. CDR3 in DNA: TGTGCCAGCAGCCCCGGGGGGCAACGTCTCACCTTC.

The chain links TRBV7-6 to TRBJ2-2; 8 nucleotides agree with TRBD2. This CDR3 has 15 amino acids. The germline V gene encodes CDR1 SGHVS and CDR2 FNYEAQ. Trimming took 7 bases from V and 3 from J; bases not matched to a gene: 7. CDR3 amino acids: CASTDGGADTGELFF. The CDR3 nucleotides read TGTGCCAGCACCGACGGGGGGGCGGACACCGGGGAGCTGTTTTTT.

V gene TRBV2 combines with J gene TRBJ1-3, with unresolved D. Between the trimmed V and J ends, which lost 11 bases and 4 bases, there was a span of 15 bases. This CDR3 is built from 13 residues. The germline V gene has CDR1 SNHLY and CDR2 FYNNEI. DNA of the CDR3: TGTGCCCTCCTGACCCCCCCGGGAAACACCATATATTTT. It is translated as CALLTPPGNTIYF.